This T cell receptor beta chain was sequenced for a study of PD-1 blockade in classical Hodgkin lymphoma (dated by TCRdb to the early 2020s). In terms of the full investigation: Nivolumab dosing was 3 mg/kg intravenously every 2 weeks, continuing until either disease progression or unacceptable toxicity. A peripheral blood immune signature of response to PD-1 blockade in classical Hodgkin lymphoma was defined using TCR beta sequencing and CyTOF.

Genomic DNA was extracted with the Qiagen DNeasy kit from unsorted PBMCs and from negatively selected CD4+ and CD8+ fractions. Using primers that anneal to V and J segments, immunoSEQ multiplex PCR amplified the TCR beta CDR3 regions. A synthetic immune receptor repertoire was used to minimize amplification bias, and remaining bias was computationally removed after sequencing. The study's processing was this. Repertoire diversity was quantified as the Shannon entropy index using custom Python scripts. The unsorted, CD4+ and CD8+ repertoires were each analyzed separately, with the exception of combined analyses, where CD4+ and CD8+ sequences were merged in silico. Clonal expansion was defined as a frequency increase of at least 2-fold after treatment compared with C1D1, and clones undetected at baseline were assigned a pseudocount of 0.5. Clones with 0 or 1 copy at C1D1 were defined as singleton clones, while clones with 2 or more copies were defined as non-singleton clones. By matching protein sequences in sorted samples from the same patient, clones expanded in unsorted samples were annotated as CD4+, CD8+ or unknown. Wilcoxon tests were applied to paired samples to test diversity changes from C1D1 to C4D1. Drawn from immuneACCESS, this table holds only the in-frame rearrangements with V and J called that TCRdb kept. Clones are partly lost; checked studies trace under half to an unresolved V gene and leave the rest unexplained. V and J calls and clone size are as listed in that table; D and trimming were resolved from the DNA. The sample records 40,000 to 50,000 clones, roughly nine tenths of which are singletons. Of the sample, 5% to 6.5% is held by the ten largest clones.

The time point label on this specimen signifies: cycle 2 day 1 (C2D1) of nivolumab. Every trial patient had relapsed after autologous stem cell transplantation, and cohorts A, B and C differed in prior brentuximab vedotin exposure. A total of under 70 patients with relapsed/refractory classical Hodgkin lymphoma made up the trial cohort, and each patient's best overall response was complete response, partial response or progressive disease. Single-agent nivolumab was administered to trial patients in the multi-cohort phase II CheckMate 205 trial. An independent review committee assessed best overall response by applying the 2007 International Working Group response criteria. PBMCs from the trial were collected at three points: immediately before nivolumab initiation (C1D1), and during therapy at cycle 2 day 1 and cycle 4 day 1. Peripheral blood was collected in 8 mL Vacutainer Cell Preparation Tubes, from which PBMCs were isolated by centrifugation and then cryopreserved.

The CDR3 numbers 16 residues from cysteine through phenylalanine. Kept here is only the CDR3 DNA, which spans 48 bases and is read in frame from base 1. The germline V gene supplies CDR1 SNHLY and CDR2 FYNNEI. V trim: 6 bases; J trim: 0 bases; unmatched bases: 10. Comment on this clone: Its antigen has not been determined. No much larger clone is present one base from it, and per-base qualities are unavailable.

Overall results and qualifications from the work: Lower diversity was observed in patients in whom nivolumab was started less than 1 year after ASCT, and these patients were excluded from later analyses so that confounding by immune reconstitution would be avoided. A significant rise by C4D1 was seen in CD4+ but not CD8+ TCR diversity (p=0.0027 vs p=0.16), with the rise being most apparent in complete responders (p=0.02). The study was restricted to a single clinical trial cohort, and the causes of repertoire differences, possibly disease activity or prior therapy, were left undefined. Newly diagnosed patients were reported to have lower baseline TCR diversity than healthy donors, and relapsed/refractory patients were reported to have lower baseline TCR diversity still. Among trial patients, those achieving complete response had baseline diversity similar to that of newly diagnosed patients, while diversity was significantly lower in partial responders and progressors.

The sequence was collected from a human donor with classical Hodgkin lymphoma. This sample comprised peripheral blood mononuclear cells (PBMCs), obtained before the second cycle of nivolumab. The chain is made from TRBV2 and TRBJ1-1; the central 7 bases match TRBD1. The base sequence is TGTGCCAGCAGAGCTAGTCCGGGACAGATGAACACTGAAGCTTTCTTT. Protein translation: CASRASPGQMNTEAFF.